Listed below are T cell receptor beta chains from one sample, sequenced in a study of a mutant IDH1 vaccine in newly diagnosed glioma. Method: immunoSEQ multiplex PCR; TCRdb's copy keeps in-frame clones and lacks some. The data show approximately 41,000 clones, with around 93% seen just once and 3.9% held by the top ten. These TCRs are of unknown antigen specificity. This specimen was PBMCs, taken from a glioma patient whose treatment included an IDH1 peptide vaccine. These receptor sequences come from a man over 45 with glioma. Each CDR3 is given with its conserved first and last residue.

TRBV19,TRBJ2-7,CASSMGGTGREQYF
TRBV5-4,TRBJ2-2,CASRGGLAGNTGELFF
TRBV30,TRBJ1-4,CAWSGTPATNEKLFF
TRBV7-9,TRBJ1-2,CASSLGGGRLYGYTF
TRBV19,TRBJ2-2,CASSPGQGRTGELFF
TRBV18,TRBJ2-3,CASSRPTDTQYF
TRBV18,TRBJ1-3,CASSRVDGNTIYF
TRBV7-7,TRBJ2-5,CASRPRGSQETQYF
TRBV19,TRBJ1-2,CASSITGGPVGYTF
TRBV5-1,TRBJ1-2,CASSPGGRGYTF
TRBV7-2,TRBJ1-2,CASSLDRPTGGYTF